This TCR beta chain comes out of a study of cytomegalovirus exposure and HLA in healthy donors. General study points: HLA-A and HLA-B allele assignments for most subjects were reportedly predicted accurately using TCR beta sequences. Three CMV-associated chains were confirmed in vitro to be specific for CMV antigens. Highly shared sequence variants in one cluster were likely a sequencing artifact.

V gave up 4 bases and J gave up 8 bases, with 14 bases separating them. The CDR3 consists of 12 residues. The germline V gene encodes CDR1 GTSNPN and CDR2 SVGIG (reference sequence). The donors, nominally healthy at sampling, likely had unrecorded immune exposures. This clone was picked up a small number of times. Antigen specificity is unknown. PCR amplification relied on 60 Vbeta primers (plus 13 Jbeta primers). Sequencing used immunoSEQ multiplex PCR; TCRdb keeps in-frame clones, though not all of them. The sample contains about 170,000 clones, about three quarters of which appear only once. The sequencing input was PBMCs. The TCR was taken from a female donor in good health and CMV-seronegative. The chain carries TRBV30 and TRBJ1-2; D might be TRBD1 (6 bases). The CDR3 coding sequence is TGTGCCTGGACCCAAGCAGGGGCCGGCTACACCTTC. Translating gives CAWTQAGAGYTF.